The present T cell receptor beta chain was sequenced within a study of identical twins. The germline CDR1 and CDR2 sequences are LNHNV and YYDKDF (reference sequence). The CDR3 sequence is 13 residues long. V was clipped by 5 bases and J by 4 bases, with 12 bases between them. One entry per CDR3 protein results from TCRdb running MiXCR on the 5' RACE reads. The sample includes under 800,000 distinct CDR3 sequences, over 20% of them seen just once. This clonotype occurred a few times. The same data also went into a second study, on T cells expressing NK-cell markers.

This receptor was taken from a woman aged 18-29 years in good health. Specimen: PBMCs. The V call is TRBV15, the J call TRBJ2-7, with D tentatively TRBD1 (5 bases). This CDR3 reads CATSRSPGYEQYF. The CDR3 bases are TGTGCCACCAGCCGATCGCCAGGGTACGAGCAGTACTTC.